This T cell receptor beta chain was captured in a study of T cell repertoires in cytomegalovirus infection. About the research overall: Public TCR beta signatures marked donors with CMV infection and the matching HLA.

Concerning this clonotype: Its cognate antigen is unknown.

Using its own MiXCR run on the reads, TCRdb lists one record per CDR3 protein. This table holds almost 500,000 distinct CDR3 sequences, about 11% found once. The CDR3 is made up of 15 amino acids. Unmatched junction bases numbered 3, after V lost 1 base and J lost 2 bases. Germline CDR1 is SNHLY and CDR2 is FYNNEI. Findings and limits, study-wide: Totalled public TCR beta family frequency picked out people who carried CMV plus the relevant HLA. CMV-specific HLA-C-restricted TCR beta clonotypes dominated the ex vivo response.

This sequence joins TRBV2 and TRBJ2-3, with 7 bases aligning to TRBD2. The material sequenced was PBMCs. This clonotype originated in a human donor in good health (CMV status not recorded). Some clones in this sample may be carry-over from other donors' samples. The CDR3 loop is CASSEERDITDTQYF. CDR3 coding DNA: TGTGCCAGCAGTGAAGAGCGGGATATCACAGATACGCAGTATTTT.